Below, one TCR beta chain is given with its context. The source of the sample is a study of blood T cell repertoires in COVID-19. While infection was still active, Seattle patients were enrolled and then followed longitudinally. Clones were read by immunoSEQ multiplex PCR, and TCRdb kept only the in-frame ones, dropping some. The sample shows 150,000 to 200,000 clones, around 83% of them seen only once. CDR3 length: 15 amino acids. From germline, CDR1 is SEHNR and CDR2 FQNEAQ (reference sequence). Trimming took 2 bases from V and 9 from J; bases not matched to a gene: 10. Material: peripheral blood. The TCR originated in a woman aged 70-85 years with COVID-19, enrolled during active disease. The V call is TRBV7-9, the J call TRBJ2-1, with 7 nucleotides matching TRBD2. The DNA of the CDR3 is TGTGCCAGCAGCTTACTCGGACTAGTGATAGCTGAGCAGTTCTTC. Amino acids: CASSLLGLVIAEQFF.